This T cell receptor (beta chain) is from a study of post-analysis software for immune sequencing data. Notes on the study in general: Pronounced co-clustering by F measure was evident among identically batched samples. A significant reduction in normalized Chao1 diversity was observed in multiple sclerosis patients versus controls. When patients were compared with controls, 4 or 5 TRBV segments were more frequent, TRBV5-6, TRBV5-1 and TRBV20-1 among them.

Per germline, CDR1 SGHRS and CDR2 YFSETQ. The CDR3 covers 15 residues. Built from TCR beta cDNA, the libraries had unique molecular identifiers in them. Each CDR3 protein is one row after TCRdb ran MiXCR on the PCR reads. The table shows under 200,000 distinct CDR3 sequences, with roughly 30% occurring only once. A note on this clonotype: Its antigen is unidentified.

The TCR comes from a girl aged 2-17 years with multiple sclerosis. Source material: blood. This chain joins TRBV5-1 and TRBJ2-7; 7 bases fit TRBD2. The assigned J gene may be wrong: the sequence end matches TRBJ2-4 better. The CDR3 is CASSLADGGRHIQYF. The CDR3 coding sequence is TGCGCCAGCAGCTTGGCCGACGGGGGGAGGCACATTCAGTACTTC.